This T cell receptor beta chain was identified in a study of blood T cells in healthy people across ages. Notes on the study in general: There was a strong correlation between TCR beta diversity and naive T cell percentage.

A minimum of 5.5 micrograms of total RNA was extracted per sample. V was cut by 3 bases and J by 0 bases, with 10 bases left in between. Germline V CDR1 and CDR2: SGDLS, YYNGEE. CDR3 length equals 15 residues. Details on this clonotype: The antigen remains undetermined.

With a J-beta primer mix and a sample-barcoded 5' primer, a second PCR ran about 7 to 12 cycles. At least 2.5 million CDR3-containing paired-end reads were obtained per sample. Each CDR3 protein is one row after TCRdb ran MiXCR on the 5' RACE reads. The sample contains 890,000 or so distinct CDR3 sequences, 62% of which appear only once. This chain connects TRBV9 to TRBJ2-1; D is perhaps TRBD2 (5 bases). The sequenced sample consisted of blood. The TCR was taken from a man aged 25 to 45 in good health. The CDR3 region has the DNA TGTGCCAGCAGCGGGACTGCGAGCTCCTACAATGAGCAGTTCTTC. It yields the protein CASSGTASSYNEQFF.